These 11 T cell receptor beta chains were all obtained from the same sample, sequenced in a study of T cells in Graves' hyperthyroidism and ophthalmopathy. Template material for amplifying TCR beta CDR3 regions consisted of RNA transcripts. During a first-round RT-PCR of the TCR CDR3, the HTBI primer set was used. TCRdb re-analysed the multiplex PCR reads in MiXCR, keeping a single row per CDR3 protein. The sample has around 690,000 distinct CDR3 sequences, 15% to 20% seen once. Source material: blood. All receptors come from a middle-aged man with Graves' hyperthyroidism.

This clonotype was seen at least ten times. The chain couples TRBV6-2 or TRBV6-3 to TRBJ2-1, with D perhaps TRBD2 (6 bases). The CDR3 runs to 14 residues. CDR1 is MNHEY and CDR2 is SVGEGT in the germline V gene. Trimming took 7 bases from V and 1 from J, leaving 11 bases between them. The CDR3 is CASNAGKSYNEQFF. The CDR3 nucleotides are TGTGCCAGCAACGCGGGAAAATCCTACAATGAGCAGTTCTTC.

This chain uses TRBV29-1 with TRBJ2-7; D gene uncertain. The CDR3 loop spans 13 amino acids. V was pared by 5 bases and J by 4 bases, with 15 bases between. Germline loops: CDR1 SQVTM, CDR2 ANQGSEA. The CDR3 nucleotides are TGCAGCGTTAAAATTACGGCCGCATACGAGCAGTACTTC. This sequence encodes CSVKITAAYEQYF.

The chain carries TRBV19 and TRBJ2-7; no firm D call. From germline, CDR1 is LNHDA and CDR2 SQIVND (reference sequence). The CDR3 runs 16 residues. Trimming shortened V by 0 bases and J by 4 bases, and 16 bases separated the two germline ends. The DNA for the CDR3 is TGTGCCAGTAGTATAGATTCTGGAGACCTGAGATACGAGCAGTACTTC. Translation gives CASSIDSGDLRYEQYF.

This clonotype came up a few times. The gene calls are TRBV3-1 and TRBJ2-1; maybe TRBD1 (6 bases). This CDR3 is built from 11 residues. From germline, CDR1 is LGHDT and CDR2 YNNKEL (reference sequence). V dropped 6 bases and J dropped 7 bases, with 7 bases sitting between them. The CDR3 spells CASRGANEQFF. The CDR3 DNA follows: TGTGCCAGCAGGGGGGCGAATGAGCAGTTCTTC.

This clonotype was observed many times. The J gene is TRBJ2-1, the V gene TRBV14, with 7 bases that match TRBD2. The CDR3 runs 15 residues. With V trimmed by 2 bases and J by 8 bases, 9 bases remained unmatched. Looked up from germline, CDR1 is SGHDN and CDR2 is FVKESK. The CDR3 DNA reads TGTGCCAGCAGCCAACTGGGGCCAGCGGGGTATGAGCAGTTCTTC. Translation: CASSQLGPAGYEQFF.

This clonotype was seen a few times. The V gene is TRBV5-6, the J gene TRBJ2-3; 10 nucleotides match TRBD2. CDR3 size: 16 residues. CDR1 and CDR2 (germline): SGHDT, YYEEEE. The junction had 4 bases not matched to a gene; V was cut back by 0 bases and J by 3 bases. The CDR3 region is CASSLDGSGRTDTQYF. The CDR3, as DNA: TGTGCCAGCAGCTTGGATGGTAGCGGGAGGACAGATACGCAGTATTTT. Supplemented by reference TRBV5-6 and TRBJ2-3, the full variable domain reads DAGVTQSPTHLIKTRGQQVTLRCSPKSGHDTVSWYQQALGQGPQFIFQYYEEEERQRGNFPDRFSGHQFPNYSSELNVNALLLGDSALYLCASSLDGSGRTDTQYFGPGTRLTVL.

The table lists this clonotype with a few counts. The CDR3 coding sequence is TGTGCCAGCACTGACAGTAGCAATCAGCCCCAGCATTTT. Translated, it gives CASTDSSNQPQHF. The genes are TRBV6-2 or TRBV6-3 and TRBJ1-5; tentatively, D is TRBD1 (5 bases). Per the germline V gene, CDR1 is MNHEY and CDR2 is SVGEGT. Trimming left V 7 bases short and J 0 bases short, with 7 bases between. This CDR3 spans 13 amino acids.

This clonotype was observed many times. This rearrangement joins TRBV12-3 or TRBV12-4 to TRBJ1-1; perhaps TRBD1 as D (5 bases). The CDR3 is 10 residues long. Trimming shortened V by 7 bases and J by 6 bases, and 6 bases separated the two germline ends. In DNA, the CDR3 is TGTGCCAGCACCAGGGCTGAAGCTTTCTTT. It yields the protein CASTRAEAFF.

J is TRBJ2-7 and V is TRBV28, with D hard to call. The CDR3 length is 14 residues. Trimming took 4 bases from V and 3 from J, leaving 13 bases between them. CDR1 and CDR2 from the germline V gene are MDHEN and SYDVKM. CDR3 region: CASSSRGQNYEQYF. The CDR3 DNA reads TGTGCCAGCAGTTCCCGAGGCCAGAACTACGAGCAGTACTTC.

This clonotype was seen only a few times. The genes are TRBV19 and TRBJ2-7, with D perhaps matching TRBD2 (6 bases). The CDR3 runs to 14 residues. CDR1 LNHDA and CDR2 SQIVND come from the germline V gene (reference sequence). V was cut by 5 bases and J by 5 bases, with 16 bases left in between. The CDR3: CASSATTSQDEQYF. The CDR3 DNA follows: TGTGCCAGTAGTGCAACGACTAGTCAGGACGAGCAGTACTTC. The variable domain in full, with the rest retrieved from reference TRBV19 and TRBJ2-7, is DGGITQSPKYLFRKEGQNVTLSCEQNLNHDAMYWYRQDPGQGLRLIYYSQIVNDFQKGDIAEGYSVSREKKESFPLTVTSAQKNPTAFYLCASSATTSQDEQYFGPGTRLTVT.

This clonotype came up a few times. V is TRBV25-1 and J is TRBJ1-3; D not resolved. Looked up from germline, CDR1 is MGHDK and CDR2 is SYGVNS. V was clipped by 1 base and J by 0 bases, with 13 bases between them. CDR3 size: 17 residues. CDR3: CASSEFGVPSSGNTIYF. CDR3 nucleotide sequence: TGTGCCAGCAGTGAATTTGGGGTCCCCAGCTCTGGAAACACCATATATTTT.